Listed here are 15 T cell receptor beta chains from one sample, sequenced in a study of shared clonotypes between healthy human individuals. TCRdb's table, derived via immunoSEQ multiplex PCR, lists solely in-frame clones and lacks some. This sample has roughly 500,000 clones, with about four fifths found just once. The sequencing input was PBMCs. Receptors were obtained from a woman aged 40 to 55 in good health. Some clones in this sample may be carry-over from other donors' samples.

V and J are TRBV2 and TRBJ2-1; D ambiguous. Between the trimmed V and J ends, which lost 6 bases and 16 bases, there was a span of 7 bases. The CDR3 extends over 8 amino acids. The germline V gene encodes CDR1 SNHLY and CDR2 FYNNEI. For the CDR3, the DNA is TGTGCCAGCAGCCCGGGCTTCTTC. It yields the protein CASSPGFF.

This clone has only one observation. In DNA, the CDR3 is TGTGCCAGTGGCACCCGACAGGACTCTAGCACAGATACGCAGTATTTT. It codes for CASGTRQDSSTDTQYF. The chain links TRBV19 to TRBJ2-3, with D maybe TRBD1 (6 bases). The CDR3 extends over 16 amino acids. CDR1 and CDR2 (germline): LNHDA, SQIVND (reference sequence). V was cut by 8 bases and J by 0 bases, with 18 bases left in between.

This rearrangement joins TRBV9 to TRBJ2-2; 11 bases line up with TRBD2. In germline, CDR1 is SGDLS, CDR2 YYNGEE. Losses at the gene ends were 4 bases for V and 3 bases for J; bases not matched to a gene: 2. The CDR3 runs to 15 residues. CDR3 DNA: TGTGCCAGCAGCAAGGGACTAGCGGACACCGGGGAGCTGTTTTTT. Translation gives CASSKGLADTGELFF.

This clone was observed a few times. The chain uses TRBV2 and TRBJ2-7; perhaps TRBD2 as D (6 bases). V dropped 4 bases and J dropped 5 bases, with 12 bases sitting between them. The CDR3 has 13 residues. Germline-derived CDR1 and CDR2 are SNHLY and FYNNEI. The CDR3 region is CASSVGPGDEQYF. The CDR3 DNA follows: TGTGCCAGCAGTGTTGGTCCGGGGGACGAGCAGTACTTC.

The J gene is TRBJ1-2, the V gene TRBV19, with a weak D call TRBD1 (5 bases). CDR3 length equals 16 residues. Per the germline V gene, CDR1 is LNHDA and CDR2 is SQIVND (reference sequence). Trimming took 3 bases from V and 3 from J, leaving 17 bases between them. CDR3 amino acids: CASSITGRDADYGYTF. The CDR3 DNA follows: TGTGCCAGTAGTATCACAGGAAGGGATGCAGACTATGGCTACACCTTC.

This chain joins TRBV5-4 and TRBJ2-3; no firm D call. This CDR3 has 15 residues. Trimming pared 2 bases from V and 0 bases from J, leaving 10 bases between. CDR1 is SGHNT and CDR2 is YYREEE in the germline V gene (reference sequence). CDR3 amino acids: CASSFGGSSTDTQYF. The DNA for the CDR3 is TGTGCCAGCAGCTTTGGCGGTTCTAGCACAGATACGCAGTATTTT.

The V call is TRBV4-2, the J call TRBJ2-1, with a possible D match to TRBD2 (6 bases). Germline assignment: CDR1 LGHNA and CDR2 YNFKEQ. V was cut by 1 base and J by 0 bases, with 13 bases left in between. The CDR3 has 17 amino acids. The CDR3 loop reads CASSQAFSGTSYNEQFF. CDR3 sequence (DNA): TGTGCCAGCAGCCAAGCGTTTAGCGGAACCTCCTACAATGAGCAGTTCTTC.

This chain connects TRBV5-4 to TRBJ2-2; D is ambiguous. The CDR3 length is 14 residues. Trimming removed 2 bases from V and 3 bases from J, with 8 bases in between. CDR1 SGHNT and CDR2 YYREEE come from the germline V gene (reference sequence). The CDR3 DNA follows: TGTGCCAGCAGCTTTGCCGGATACACCGGGGAGCTGTTTTTT. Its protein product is CASSFAGYTGELFF.

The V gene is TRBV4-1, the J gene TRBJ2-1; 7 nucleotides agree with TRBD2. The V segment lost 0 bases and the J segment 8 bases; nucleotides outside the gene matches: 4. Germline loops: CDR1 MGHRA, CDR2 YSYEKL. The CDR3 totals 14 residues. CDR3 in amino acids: CASSQEVSGYEQFF. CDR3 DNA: TGCGCCAGCAGCCAAGAAGTTAGCGGGTATGAGCAGTTCTTC.

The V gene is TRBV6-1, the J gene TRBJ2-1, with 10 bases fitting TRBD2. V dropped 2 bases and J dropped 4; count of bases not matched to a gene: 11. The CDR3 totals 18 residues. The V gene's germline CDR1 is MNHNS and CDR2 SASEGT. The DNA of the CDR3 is TGTGCCAGCAGTGAATTTGTCCTAGCGGGAGCCACGTACAATGAGCAGTTCTTC. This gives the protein CASSEFVLAGATYNEQFF.

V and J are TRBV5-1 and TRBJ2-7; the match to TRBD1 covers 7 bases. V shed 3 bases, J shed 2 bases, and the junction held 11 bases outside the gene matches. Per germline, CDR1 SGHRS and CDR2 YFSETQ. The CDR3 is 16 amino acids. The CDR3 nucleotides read TGCGCCAGCAGCTATGAACCGCCGGGACAGACCTACGAGCAGTACTTC. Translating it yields CASSYEPPGQTYEQYF.

CDR3 coding DNA: TGCAGCGTTTCTGACAGGGGCGACTATGGCTACACCTTC. Its protein product is CSVSDRGDYGYTF. This chain links TRBV29-1 with TRBJ1-2; 8 bases map to TRBD1. Germline V CDR1 and CDR2: SQVTM, ANQGSEA. The V and J ends lost 5 bases and 3 bases, in that order; junction bases with no gene match: 5. CDR3 length: 13 amino acids. Drawing the rest from reference TRBV29-1 and TRBJ1-2, the complete variable domain is SAVISQKPSRDICQRGTSLTIQCQVDSQVTMMFWYRQQPGQSLTLIATANQGSEATYESGFVIDKFPISRPNLTFSTLTVSNMSPEDSSIYLCSVSDRGDYGYTFGSGTRLTVV.

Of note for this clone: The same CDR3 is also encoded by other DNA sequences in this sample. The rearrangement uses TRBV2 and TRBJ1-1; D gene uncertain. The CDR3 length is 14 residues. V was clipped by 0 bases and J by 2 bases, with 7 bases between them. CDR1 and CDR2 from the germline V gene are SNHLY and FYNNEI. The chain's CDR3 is CASSEARGNTEAFF. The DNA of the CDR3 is TGTGCCAGCAGTGAAGCTCGGGGTAACACTGAAGCTTTCTTT. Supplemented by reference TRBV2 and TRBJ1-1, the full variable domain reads EPEVTQTPSHQVTQMGQEVILRCVPISNHLYFYWYRQILGQKVEFLVSFYNNEISEKSEIFDDQFSVERPDGSNFTLKIRSTKLEDSAMYFCASSEARGNTEAFFGQGTRLTVV.

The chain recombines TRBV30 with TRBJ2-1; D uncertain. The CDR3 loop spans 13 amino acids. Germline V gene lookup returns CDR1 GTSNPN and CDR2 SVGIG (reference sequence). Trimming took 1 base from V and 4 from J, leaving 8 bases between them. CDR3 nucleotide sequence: TGTGCCTGGAGTGGGGTCAGTTACAATGAGCAGTTCTTC. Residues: CAWSGVSYNEQFF.

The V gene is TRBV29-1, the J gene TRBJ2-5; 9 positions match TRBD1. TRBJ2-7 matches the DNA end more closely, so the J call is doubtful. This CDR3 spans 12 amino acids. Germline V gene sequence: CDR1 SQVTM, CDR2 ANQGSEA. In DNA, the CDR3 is TGCAGCGTTTGGACAGGGGCCAACGAGCAGTACTTC. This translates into CSVWTGANEQYF.